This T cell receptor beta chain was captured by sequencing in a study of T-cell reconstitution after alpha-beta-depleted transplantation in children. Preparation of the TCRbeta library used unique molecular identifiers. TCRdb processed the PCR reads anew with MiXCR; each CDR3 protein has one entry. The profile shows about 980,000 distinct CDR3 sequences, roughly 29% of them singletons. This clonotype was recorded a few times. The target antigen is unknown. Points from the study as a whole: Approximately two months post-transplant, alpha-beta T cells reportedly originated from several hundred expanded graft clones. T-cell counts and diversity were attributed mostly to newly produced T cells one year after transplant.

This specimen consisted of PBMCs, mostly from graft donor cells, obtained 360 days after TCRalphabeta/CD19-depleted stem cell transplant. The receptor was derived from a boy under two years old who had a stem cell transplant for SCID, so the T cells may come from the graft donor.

CDR3 nucleotide sequence: TGCAGTGCTACGACTAGTACTTTAGGGACAGATACGCAGTATTTT. Translated: CSATTSTLGTDTQYF. The J gene is TRBJ2-3, the V gene TRBV20-1; tentatively, D is TRBD2 (6 bases). The CDR3 consists of 15 residues. Germline V CDR1 and CDR2: DFQATT, SNEGSKA (reference sequence). Trimming took 4 bases from V and 3 from J, leaving 17 bases between them.